This T cell receptor beta chain appears in the sequencing data of a study of CD8+CD57+ T cells in acquired aplastic anemia (dated by TCRdb to the late 2010s). For the wider study: DNA extracted from sorted CD4+ and CD8+ cells had a mean of roughly 3.4 ug, with a range of roughly 0.18 to 27.4 ug. A CD8+CD57+ expansion meant a frequency higher than the mean frequency seen in healthy subjects.

The patients picked for sequencing were ones in whom flow cytometry had shown an expansion of CD8+CD57+ cells. Every patient had severe acquired aplastic anemia, diagnosed using the International Study of Aplastic Anemia and Agranulocytosis and Camitta criteria. No patient had received any therapy when blood was sampled. The study deep-sequenced TCR repertoires of sorted CD4+ and CD8+ blood T cells from severe aplastic anemia patients and healthy subjects. In the USA, patient enrollment took place under clinicaltrials.gov protocols 00001620, 01623167, 00001397, 00071045, 00081523 and 00961064. Ficoll-Paque density gradient centrifugation was used to isolate peripheral blood mononuclear cells. CD4+ and CD8+ T cells were sorted by FACS or magnetic beads before DNA extraction. In its sample, this clonotype was seen a few times. The target of this receptor is not known. No per-base quality is available; no much larger clone lies one base away.

TCR beta VDJ combination and CDR3 sequence profiling used genomic DNA as the template. An Illumina HiSeq 2000 was the platform used for TCR repertoire sequencing. For the original study's pipeline: Repertoire assessment relied on Simpson's diversity index, CDR3 size and DJ length profiles, and TRBV/TRBJ rearrangement plots. The most abundant DNA sequence in the deep sequencing data was defined as the immunodominant clone. CDR3 amino acid sequences were screened for sharing across subjects and compared with published repertoires and the VDJdb database. TCRdb cleaned the public reads at Q25 with fastp, built clones with MiXCR and kept in-frame beta chains. Rows are unified per CDR3 protein, each entry keeping the most common DNA and genes. The V and J calls follow TCRdb's processing rather than the paper's. This sample lists approximately 150,000 distinct CDR3 sequences; less than 50% were detected once. 2.5% to 3.5% of the sample rests with the top ten.

On the study overall, not on this receptor specifically: No significant difference in CD8+ Simpson's diversity was found between patients and healthy controls (P=0.060). Twenty-nine CD8+ CDR3 sequences were shared between patients and controls but appeared highly expressed in patients and within their immunodominant clones.

The CDR3 starts with the cysteine, ends with the phenylalanine, and has 12 residues. Of all the DNA, just the CDR3 is kept, 36 bases in frame from base 1. V and J are truncated by 6 bases and 4 bases respectively, leaving an intervening sequence of 11 bases. In the germline V gene, CDR1 corresponds to SQVTM and CDR2 to ANQGSEA. Specimen: sorted CD4+, CD8+, or CD8+CD57+ T cells (not recorded which) from PBMCs. This TCR derives from a human donor with aplastic anemia. The sequence joins TRBV29-1 to TRBJ2-3; a tentative D match to TRBD1 spans 6 bases. The bases read TGCAGCGTGATCAAGGGGGCAGATACGCAGTATTTT. This translates into CSVIKGADTQYF.